The clone carrying this TCR beta chain was observed a handful of times. This record comes from a study of identical twins' blood T cells. The overall study: About six alpha and about 6 beta libraries together yielded 45 million or so reads.

The CDR3 sequence is 15 residues long. The germline gives CDR1 LGHDT, CDR2 YNNKEL (reference sequence). The V segment lost 4 bases and the J segment 3 bases; nucleotides outside the gene matches: 8. Each CDR3 protein gets one entry after TCRdb re-called the 5' RACE reads with MiXCR. Among 300,000 to 400,000 distinct CDR3 sequences listed, more than 25% were seen once. The sequencing sample was made of PBMCs. V is TRBV3-1 and J is TRBJ1-1; TRBD1 matches at 7 bases. This receptor was obtained from a woman aged 18 to 55 in good health. CDR3 protein: CASSRGTDMDTEAFF. The DNA of the CDR3 is TGTGCCAGCAGCCGGGGGACAGATATGGACACTGAAGCTTTCTTT.